What follows is one TCR beta chain and its context. This sample stems from a study of control samples from healthy donors and cancer patients. V lost 3 bases, J lost 7 bases, and 13 bases lay in between. Germline V CDR1 and CDR2: LNHDA, SQIVND (reference sequence). This CDR3 contains 14 residues. TCRdb's table, derived via immunoSEQ multiplex PCR, lists solely in-frame clones and lacks some. The table shows 15,000 to 20,000 clones, with around 84% occurring only once. The chain couples TRBV19 to TRBJ1-5, with D perhaps matching TRBD1 (6 bases). The sequenced sample consisted of PBMCs. The clonotype originates from a woman between 65 and 79 years old with lung cancer. CDR3 sequence reads: CASSIMGGEQPQHF. CDR3 in DNA: TGTGCCAGTAGTATTATGGGGGGCGAGCAGCCCCAGCATTTT.